The clone carrying this T cell receptor beta chain showed up many times. What it binds is not known. The germline CDR1 and CDR2 sequences are MNHNS and SASEGT. V lost 6 bases, J lost 3 bases, and 12 bases lay in between. CDR3 length: 13 amino acids. The sample is drawn from a study of T cells after yellow fever vaccination. Background on the study: SMART-Seq v4 Ultra Low Input served to prepare low-cell-number fractions.

TCRdb reanalysed the 5' RACE reads using MiXCR and keeps one entry per CDR3 protein. The sample carries around 140,000 distinct CDR3 sequences, 7.7% recorded once. Study observations and caveats: In FACS-sorted repertoires, abundant clonotypes from the bulk population could appear as contaminants. A weaker but faster secondary response was observed, peaking on day 5 versus 15.

Material: CD4+ T cells sorted from PBMCs, obtained 5 days after the yellow fever booster vaccination. The sequence derives from a man younger than 45 who received the YFV17D yellow fever vaccine. The chain uses TRBV6-1 and TRBJ2-7; D is perhaps TRBD2 (6 bases). In DNA, the CDR3 is TGTGCCAGCAGCGGGGGTGTTTTCTACGAGCAGTACTTC. Translation gives CASSGGVFYEQYF.